Each of the 21 T cell receptor beta chains below was sequenced from the same sample in a study of OX40 agonist ivuxolimab in advanced cancers. Data came from immunoSEQ multiplex PCR; TCRdb stores just in-frame clones and leaves some out. The sample lists 70,000 or so clones, 86% occurring once. This material consisted of CD4+ or CD8+ T cells sorted from blood, taken in a trial of the OX40 agonist ivuxolimab. The receptor source for this set is an adult with an advanced solid tumor such as melanoma, head and neck, liver or kidney cancer.

The table lists this clone with a count of one. The V and J genes are TRBV7-8 and TRBJ2-5; 8 nucleotides line up with TRBD2. Per the germline V gene, CDR1 is SGHVS and CDR2 is FQNEAQ. V gave up 5 bases and J gave up 7 bases; unmatched junction bases: 15. CDR3 length: 16 residues. The CDR3 sequence: CASSLTGGSYSGTQYF. CDR3 bases: TGTGCCAGCAGCCTTACGGGGGGGTCCTATTCGGGGACCCAGTACTTC.

CDR3 DNA: TGTGCCAGTAGTAAGGACAGGGGGCGCAGCACAGATACGCAGTATTTT. This translates into CASSKDRGRSTDTQYF. The rearrangement joins TRBV19 to TRBJ2-3, with 11 bases identical to TRBD1. CDR3 length: 16 residues. Germline CDR1 reads LNHDA; CDR2 reads SQIVND (reference sequence). With V trimmed by 4 bases and J by 0 bases, 3 bases remained unmatched. The variable domain in full, with the rest retrieved from reference TRBV19 and TRBJ2-3, is DGGITQSPKYLFRKEGQNVTLSCEQNLNHDAMYWYRQDPGQGLRLIYYSQIVNDFQKGDIAEGYSVSREKKESFPLTVTSAQKNPTAFYLCASSKDRGRSTDTQYFGPGTRLTVL.

This sequence joins TRBV7-8 and TRBJ2-7, with D possibly being TRBD2 (6 bases). The V end lost 5 bases, the J end lost 5 bases, and 13 bases lay between the germline ends. CDR1 is SGHVS, CDR2 FQNEAQ, per germline. The length of the CDR3 is 13 residues. The DNA for the CDR3 is TGTGCCAGCAGCCAGACATCGGGGGACGAGCAGTACTTC. Amino acid sequence: CASSQTSGDEQYF.

The rearrangement joins TRBV5-1 to TRBJ2-5, with TRBD2 matching 9 bases. J was trimmed by 5 bases and V by 5 bases; bases with no gene match: 7. This CDR3 spans 14 amino acids. Germline assignment: CDR1 SGHRS and CDR2 YFSETQ. The CDR3 protein is CASSLAGEGETQYF. The DNA for the CDR3 is TGCGCCAGCAGTTTAGCGGGAGAAGGTGAGACCCAGTACTTC.

The chain is built from TRBV5-8 and TRBJ2-7; 7 bases fit TRBD1. Germline V lookup: CDR1 SGHTS, CDR2 YDEGEE. Trimming removed 0 bases from V and 3 bases from J; junction bases left unmatched: 6. The CDR3 consists of 15 residues. The DNA for the CDR3 is TGTGCCAGCAGCTTGGTGGCAGGGGGACACTACGAGCAGTACTTC. The encoded protein is CASSLVAGGHYEQYF.

This clone has a handful of counts. The chain uses TRBV10-3 and TRBJ2-4; unclear D gene. V lost 10 bases and J lost 4, with 14 bases in between. Germline CDR1 and CDR2: ENHRY and SYGVKD. The length of the CDR3 is 13 residues. This CDR3 reads CATEPESKNIQYF. In DNA form, the CDR3 reads TGTGCCACCGAACCGGAGTCTAAAAACATTCAGTACTTC.

This clone was found a few times. This rearrangement joins TRBV21-1 to TRBJ2-2; the table names TRBD2, a call not compared with the DNA. TRBV21-1 is a documented pseudogene. The length of the CDR3 is 15 residues. Written as DNA, the CDR3 is TGTGCCAGCACCGTTAGTCGACCGAGGTCCGGGGAGCTGTTTTTT. It yields the protein CASTVSRPRSGELFF.

The chain is built from TRBV5-4 and TRBJ2-5; TRBD1 matches 8 bases. Unmatched junction bases numbered 9, after V lost 0 bases and J lost 5 bases. This CDR3 is 16 amino acids long. Germline assignment: CDR1 SGHNT and CDR2 YYREEE (reference sequence). CDR3 DNA sequence: TGTGCCAGCAGCTTGGGGGCAGGGGGCGTTGGGGAGACCCAGTACTTC. Protein: CASSLGAGGVGETQYF.

The V call is TRBV28, the J call TRBJ1-5; TRBD1 is a possible D gene (6 bases). The ends were cut back, 2 bases at V and 4 bases at J, with 9 bases in the middle. CDR3 length: 14 amino acids. Germline CDR1 MDHEN, CDR2 SYDVKM. CDR3 DNA: TGTGCCAGCAGTTTAGCAGGGGTAAATCAGCCCCAGCATTTT. It yields the protein CASSLAGVNQPQHF.

This clone has a single count. The chain carries TRBV28 and TRBJ2-1; TRBD2 matches 10 bases. Germline-derived CDR1 and CDR2 are MDHEN and SYDVKM. J was trimmed by 8 bases and V by 7 bases; bases with no gene match: 11. The CDR3 sequence is 15 residues long. Here the CDR3 DNA reads TGTGCCAGCACCTTAACGGCTAGCGGGAGTGATGAGCAGTTCTTC. Residues: CASTLTASGSDEQFF.

V is TRBV7-3 and J is TRBJ1-5; 10 positions match TRBD1. V lost 1 base, J lost 7 bases, and 10 bases stayed unmatched. CDR1 is SGHTA, CDR2 FQGTGA, per germline. The CDR3 has 17 residues. The CDR3 loop is CASSLKREDRGYQPQHF. CDR3 DNA sequence: TGTGCCAGCAGCTTAAAAAGAGAGGACAGGGGGTACCAGCCCCAGCATTTT.

The CDR3 DNA reads TGTGCCAGCAGTTACTCGGGAGGAGAGACCCAGTACTTC. Its translation: CASSYSGGETQYF. This chain links TRBV6-6 with TRBJ2-5; D is possibly TRBD2 (6 bases). Germline values: CDR1 MNHNY, CDR2 SVGAGI (reference sequence). V was shortened by 0 bases and J by 4 bases, with 6 bases between the two germline ends. This CDR3 is 13 amino acids long.

The gene calls are TRBV7-6 and TRBJ1-4; TRBD1 aligns across 7 bases. The CDR3 runs to 15 residues. Germline-derived CDR1 and CDR2 are SGHVS and FNYEAQ. The ends lost 5 bases at V and 3 bases at J; junction bases unmatched: 6. CDR3 sequence reads: CASSPIQGANEKLFF. CDR3 bases: TGTGCCAGCAGCCCGATTCAGGGGGCTAATGAAAAACTGTTTTTT.

The chain has TRBV28 and TRBJ2-7; D unresolved. Germline V gives CDR1 MDHEN, CDR2 SYDVKM. The CDR3 runs to 17 residues. V was shortened by 6 bases and J by 4 bases, with 25 bases between the two germline ends. In nucleotides, the CDR3 is TGTGCCAGCAGCCAAGAAAAAAACACCGCCGGTAGATACGAGCAGTACTTC. Translating it yields CASSQEKNTAGRYEQYF.

The sample holds a few counts of this clone. Other DNA sequences of this sample code for an identical CDR3. V usage is TRBV5-1 and J usage is TRBJ1-3; D call uncertain. Trimming pared 0 bases from V and 0 bases from J, leaving 7 bases between. This CDR3 spans 15 amino acids. Germline values: CDR1 SGHRS, CDR2 YFSETQ. As DNA, the CDR3 is TGCGCCAGCAGCTTGGATGGCAGCTCTGGAAACACCATATATTTT. Amino acids: CASSLDGSSGNTIYF.

The chain is built from TRBV5-6 and TRBJ2-7; unclear D gene. V lost 0 bases to trimming and J lost 0 bases, with 10 bases between them. The CDR3 has 15 residues. CDR1 and CDR2 from the germline V gene are SGHDT and YYEEEE. The CDR3 protein is CASSLEPSSSYEQYF. The DNA for the CDR3 is TGTGCCAGCAGCTTGGAACCTTCGAGCTCCTACGAGCAGTACTTC. The whole variable domain, filled in from reference TRBV5-6 and TRBJ2-7, reads DAGVTQSPTHLIKTRGQQVTLRCSPKSGHDTVSWYQQALGQGPQFIFQYYEEEERQRGNFPDRFSGHQFPNYSSELNVNALLLGDSALYLCASSLEPSSSYEQYFGPGTRLTVT.

This clone was observed a single time. The V and J genes are TRBV20-1 and TRBJ1-1; no definite D call. The length of the CDR3 is 11 residues. CDR1 and CDR2 (germline): DFQATT, SNEGSKA (reference sequence). The germline V and J ends were trimmed by 1 base and 6 bases, with 6 bases remaining between them. In nucleotides, the CDR3 is TGCAGTGCTAGAGGTTTCCCTGAAGCTTTCTTT. Amino acids: CSARGFPEAFF.

The chain carries TRBV6-6 and TRBJ2-1; the match to TRBD1 covers 8 bases. From germline, CDR1 is MNHNY and CDR2 SVGAGI (reference sequence). The trim removed 2 bases at V and 6 bases at J, leaving 9 bases unmatched. The CDR3 consists of 16 residues. The CDR3 loop reads CASSYGPHRGVNEQFF. The CDR3 DNA sequence: TGTGCCAGCAGTTACGGGCCGCACAGGGGGGTCAATGAGCAGTTCTTC.

The rearrangement uses TRBV6-1 and TRBJ1-1, with 7 bases lining up with TRBD1. Germline V gene sequence: CDR1 MNHNS, CDR2 SASEGT. The CDR3 has 15 amino acids. With 6 bases clipped from V and 10 bases from J, the junction kept 17 bases outside the gene matches. The CDR3, as DNA: TGTGCCAGCAGCCCACTCCGGGACAGAGGAATCGCAGCTTTCTTT. Translating it yields CASSPLRDRGIAAFF.

V gene TRBV7-9 combines with J gene TRBJ2-7; 10 bases align to TRBD1. The germline CDR1 and CDR2 sequences are SEHNR and FQNEAQ (reference sequence). The CDR3 covers 14 residues. J was trimmed by 6 bases and V by 3 bases; bases with no gene match: 5. The CDR3 coding sequence is TGTGCCAGCAGCTTTTCCGGGACAGGGGTCGAGCAGTACTTC. Translation: CASSFSGTGVEQYF.

The chain employs TRBV28 and TRBJ2-1, with D unresolved. Trimming removed 2 bases at V and 9 bases at J, with 11 bases between. CDR3 length: 13 amino acids. Germline loops: CDR1 MDHEN, CDR2 SYDVKM. CDR3 residues: CASSLALLGEQFF. DNA of the CDR3: TGTGCCAGCAGTTTAGCCCTGTTAGGTGAGCAGTTCTTC.